The 17 T cell receptor beta chains below were found in one sample sequenced in a study of radiation and T cells in renal cell carcinoma. Time point defined: blood 2 weeks post-SBRT. The treatment here: 15 Gy SBRT to primary tumor, nephrectomy 4 weeks later. Repertoires were generated with immunoSEQ multiplex PCR, while TCRdb's copy carries only in-frame clones and drops some. The repertoire includes about 60,000 clones, 70% to 80% of them detected once, and about 6.8% sits in the top ten. The specimen was blood, collected from a patient whose treatment included radiotherapy and nephrectomy. The receptors derive from a man in his sixties with renal cell carcinoma.

This chain links TRBV7-6 with TRBJ2-5; D may correspond to TRBD1 or TRBD2 (5 bases each). CDR3 size: 13 residues. CDR1 and CDR2 from the germline V gene are SGHVS and FNYEAQ. The ends were cut back, 7 bases at V and 1 base at J, with 10 bases in the middle. CDR3 sequence reads: CASTRDGQETQYF. CDR3 bases: TGTGCCAGCACACGGGACGGCCAAGAGACCCAGTACTTC.

The chain links TRBV7-9 to TRBJ1-4; unclear D gene. Per the germline V gene, CDR1 is SEHNR and CDR2 is FQNEAQ (reference sequence). Trimming pared 3 bases from V and 0 bases from J, leaving 5 bases between. This CDR3 spans 14 amino acids. CDR3 DNA: TGTGCCAGCAGCTTTTGGGCAACTAATGAAAAACTGTTTTTT. Protein sequence: CASSFWATNEKLFF.

This clone was recorded only once. The V call is TRBV28, the J call TRBJ2-1; tentative D call: TRBD2 (5 bases). The CDR3 covers 14 residues. Trimming shortened V by 0 bases and J by 8 bases, and 11 bases separated the two germline ends. The germline gives CDR1 MDHEN, CDR2 SYDVKM. CDR3 protein: CASSLWTGLDEQFF. The CDR3 nucleotides read TGTGCCAGCAGTTTATGGACTGGACTGGATGAGCAGTTCTTC.

The table lists this clone with a few counts. The V and J genes are TRBV6-4 and TRBJ2-1, with TRBD1 identical over 10 bases. The length of the CDR3 is 15 residues. Looked up from germline, CDR1 is MRHNA and CDR2 is SNTAGT. V shed 1 base and J 6 bases; nucleotides not matched to a gene: 3. The CDR3 sequence is CASSDWDRGRNEQFF. CDR3 bases: TGTGCCAGCAGTGACTGGGACAGGGGACGCAATGAGCAGTTCTTC.

This rearrangement joins TRBV30 to TRBJ1-1; tentatively, D is TRBD1 (5 bases). The CDR3 loop spans 14 amino acids. V lost 5 bases, J lost 4 bases, and 17 bases lay in between. In germline, CDR1 is GTSNPN, CDR2 SVGIG (reference sequence). Here the CDR3 reads CAWSDEIGATEAFF. CDR3 bases: TGTGCCTGGTCCGATGAAATAGGGGCCACTGAAGCTTTCTTT.

The chain joins TRBV7-9 to TRBJ1-3; tentative D call: TRBD1 (6 bases). Trimming removed 5 bases at V and 2 bases at J, with 19 bases between. There are 17 residues in the CDR3. The germline V gene has CDR1 SEHNR and CDR2 FQNEAQ (reference sequence). This CDR3 is CASSRNRVPRPGNTIYF. CDR3 sequence (DNA): TGTGCCAGCAGCCGAAACAGGGTCCCTCGACCTGGAAACACCATATATTTT.

The chain is built from TRBV7-2 and TRBJ2-7, with TRBD1 matching 10 bases. The junction had 7 bases not matched to a gene; V was cut back by 2 bases and J by 6 bases. Looked up from germline, CDR1 is SGHTA and CDR2 is FQGNSA. CDR3 length: 15 amino acids. The chain's CDR3 is CASSLQGDRGIEQYF. CDR3 in DNA: TGTGCCAGCAGCTTACAGGGGGACAGGGGAATCGAGCAGTACTTC. Supplemented by reference TRBV7-2 and TRBJ2-7, the full variable domain reads GAGVSQSPSNKVTEKGKDVELRCDPISGHTALYWYRQSLGQGLEFLIYFQGNSAPDKSGLPSDRFSAERTGGSVSTLTIQRTQQEDSAVYLCASSLQGDRGIEQYFGPGTRLTVT.

The rearrangement uses TRBV29-1 and TRBJ2-5; D possibly matches TRBD1 or TRBD2 (5 bases each). Trimming pared 6 bases from V and 3 bases from J, leaving 17 bases between. The CDR3 contains 14 residues. The germline V gene has CDR1 SQVTM and CDR2 ANQGSEA. The CDR3 is CSVRGGGSKETQYF. As DNA, the CDR3 is TGCAGCGTGAGAGGTGGGGGTAGTAAAGAGACCCAGTACTTC.

J is TRBJ1-6 and V is TRBV9; no clear D gene. Looked up from germline, CDR1 is SGDLS and CDR2 is YYNGEE. V lost 0 bases and J 5 bases, leaving 12 bases between the germline ends. The CDR3 spans 16 residues. The CDR3 coding sequence is TGTGCCAGCAGCGTAGCTGCCCGGACGGATAATTCACCCCTCCACTTT. Encoded protein: CASSVAARTDNSPLHF.

J is TRBJ2-2 and V is TRBV27; 12 bases are a match to TRBD1. The germline V gene has CDR1 MNHEY and CDR2 SMNVEV (reference sequence). The CDR3 loop spans 16 amino acids. The V gene end was trimmed by 6 bases and the J gene end by 2 bases; junction bases not matched to a gene: 4. The CDR3 spells CASSRGTGGNTGELFF. CDR3 sequence (DNA): TGTGCCAGCAGCAGAGGGACAGGGGGCAACACCGGGGAGCTGTTTTTT.

The chain employs TRBV7-3 and TRBJ2-3, with 12 nucleotides matching TRBD2. The CDR3 sequence is 17 residues long. CDR1 and CDR2 (germline): SGHTA, FQGTGA. Unmatched junction bases numbered 6, after V lost 5 bases and J lost 0 bases. The CDR3 nucleotides are TGTGCCAGCAGCCCCGGACTAGCGGGACGGAGCACAGATACGCAGTATTTT. It specifies CASSPGLAGRSTDTQYF.

The V call is TRBV6-5, the J call TRBJ2-7; possible D gene TRBD1, 6 bases. The length of the CDR3 is 13 residues. Germline V gene data show CDR1 as MNHEY and CDR2 as SVGAGI. Between the trimmed V and J ends, which lost 5 bases and 3 bases, there was a span of 11 bases. The CDR3 reads CASSIKQGYEQYF. The CDR3, as DNA: TGTGCCAGCAGTATAAAACAGGGCTACGAGCAGTACTTC.

The V and J genes are TRBV11-2 and TRBJ2-1; D remains ambiguous. The CDR3 consists of 15 residues. Looked up from germline, CDR1 is SGHAT and CDR2 is FQNNGV. Deletions cut 5 bases from V and 6 bases from J, with 17 bases between. CDR3 residues: CASSLPGVRPNEQFF. Here the CDR3 DNA reads TGTGCCAGCAGCCTCCCGGGCGTCAGACCCAATGAGCAGTTCTTC.

The V and J genes are TRBV6-5 and TRBJ2-2; D perhaps matches TRBD1 (6 bases). V was pared by 6 bases and J by 4 bases, with 15 bases between. The germline V gene encodes CDR1 MNHEY and CDR2 SVGAGI. CDR3 size: 15 residues. The CDR3 sequence: CASRNRASGTGELFF. The CDR3 DNA follows: TGTGCCAGCAGGAACAGGGCTAGTGGCACCGGGGAGCTGTTTTTT.

The chain uses TRBV30 and TRBJ1-3; D ambiguous. V was cut by 8 bases and J by 2 bases, with 10 bases left in between. This CDR3 has 12 residues. CDR1 GTSNPN and CDR2 SVGIG come from the germline V gene (reference sequence). The CDR3 bases are TGTGCCGGAGAAAGACCTGGAAACACCATATATTTT. This sequence encodes CAGERPGNTIYF.

The V and J genes are TRBV11-3 and TRBJ1-1, with no clear D. Germline CDR1 reads SGHNT; CDR2 reads YENEEA. Trimming took 6 bases from V and 2 from J, leaving 10 bases between them. The CDR3 is 13 residues long. CDR3 amino acids: CASSGVTNTEAFF. In nucleotides, the CDR3 is TGTGCCAGCAGTGGGGTTACAAACACTGAAGCTTTCTTT.

This clone has more than one count but fewer than ten. CDR3 region: CASSLAQGVQETQYF. CDR3 DNA sequence: TGCGCCAGCAGCTTGGCTCAGGGGGTCCAAGAGACCCAGTACTTC. The chain recombines TRBV5-1 with TRBJ2-5; 7 nucleotides line up with TRBD1. The CDR3 consists of 15 residues. V shed 0 bases, J shed 1 base, and the junction held 3 bases outside the gene matches. Germline V gives CDR1 SGHRS, CDR2 YFSETQ. Using reference TRBV5-1 and TRBJ2-5 for the parts outside the CDR3, the full variable domain is KAGVTQTPRYLIKTRGQQVTLSCSPISGHRSVSWYQQTPGQGLQFLFEYFSETQRNKGNFPGRFSGRQFSNSRSEMNVSTLELGDSALYLCASSLAQGVQETQYFGPGTRLLVL.